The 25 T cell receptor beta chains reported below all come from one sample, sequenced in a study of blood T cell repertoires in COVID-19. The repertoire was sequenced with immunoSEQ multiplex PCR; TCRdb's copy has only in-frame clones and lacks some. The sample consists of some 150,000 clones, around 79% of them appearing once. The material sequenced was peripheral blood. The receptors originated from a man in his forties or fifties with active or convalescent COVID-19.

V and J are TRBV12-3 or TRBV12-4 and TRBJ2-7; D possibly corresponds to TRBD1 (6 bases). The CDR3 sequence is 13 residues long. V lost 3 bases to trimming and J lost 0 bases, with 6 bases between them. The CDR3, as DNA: TGTGCCAGCAGTTTGGACAGCTCCTACGAGCAGTACTTC. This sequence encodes CASSLDSSYEQYF.

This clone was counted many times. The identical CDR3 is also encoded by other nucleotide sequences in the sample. Here the CDR3 DNA reads TGTGCCAGCAGCCGGAGCGGCAACCACTACGAGCAGTACTTC. This sequence encodes CASSRSGNHYEQYF. This chain uses TRBV11-1 with TRBJ2-7, with D perhaps TRBD2 (5 bases). The germline V gene has CDR1 SGHAT and CDR2 FQDESV (reference sequence). This CDR3 has 14 amino acids. The V end lost 5 bases, the J end lost 3 bases, and 14 bases lay between the germline ends.

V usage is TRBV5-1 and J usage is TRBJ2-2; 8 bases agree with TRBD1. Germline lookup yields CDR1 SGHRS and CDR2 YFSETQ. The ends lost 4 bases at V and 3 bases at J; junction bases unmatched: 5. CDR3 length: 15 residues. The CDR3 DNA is TGCGCCAGCAGCCTAGGACAGGGACACACCGGGGAGCTGTTTTTT. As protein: CASSLGQGHTGELFF. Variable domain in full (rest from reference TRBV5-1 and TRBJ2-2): KAGVTQTPRYLIKTRGQQVTLSCSPISGHRSVSWYQQTPGQGLQFLFEYFSETQRNKGNFPGRFSGRQFSNSRSEMNVSTLELGDSALYLCASSLGQGHTGELFFGEGSRLTVL.

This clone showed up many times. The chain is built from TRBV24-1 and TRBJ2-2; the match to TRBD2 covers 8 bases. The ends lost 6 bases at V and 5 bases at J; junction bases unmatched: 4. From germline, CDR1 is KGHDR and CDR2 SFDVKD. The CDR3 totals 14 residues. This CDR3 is CATSPGLDTGELFF. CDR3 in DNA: TGTGCCACCAGTCCGGGACTAGATACCGGGGAGCTGTTTTTT.

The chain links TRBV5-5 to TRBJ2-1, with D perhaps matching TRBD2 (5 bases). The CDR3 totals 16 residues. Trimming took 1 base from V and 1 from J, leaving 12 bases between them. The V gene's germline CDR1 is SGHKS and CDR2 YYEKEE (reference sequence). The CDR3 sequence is CASSLSSGLSYNEQFF. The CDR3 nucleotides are TGTGCCAGCAGCTTGTCTTCGGGATTGTCCTACAATGAGCAGTTCTTC. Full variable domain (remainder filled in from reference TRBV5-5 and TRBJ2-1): DAGVTQSPTHLIKTRGQQVTLRCSPISGHKSVSWYQQVLGQGPQFIFQYYEKEERGRGNFPDRFSARQFPNYSSELNVNALLLGDSALYLCASSLSSGLSYNEQFFGPGTRLTVL.

DNA of the CDR3: TGTGCCAGCAGCCCCCCGAACGGAAAGCGGACCGGGGAGCTGTTTTTT. Amino acids: CASSPPNGKRTGELFF. The chain uses TRBV7-2 and TRBJ2-2, with D perhaps TRBD2 (5 bases). Germline lookup yields CDR1 SGHTA and CDR2 FQGNSA. V was clipped by 5 bases and J by 5 bases, with 18 bases between them. The CDR3 totals 16 residues.

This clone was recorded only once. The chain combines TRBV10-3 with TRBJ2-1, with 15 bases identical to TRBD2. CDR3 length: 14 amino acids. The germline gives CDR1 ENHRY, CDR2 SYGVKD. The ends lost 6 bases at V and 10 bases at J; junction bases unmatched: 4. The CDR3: CAIRSGLAGGEQFF. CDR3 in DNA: TGTGCCATCAGGTCGGGACTAGCGGGAGGAGAGCAGTTCTTC.

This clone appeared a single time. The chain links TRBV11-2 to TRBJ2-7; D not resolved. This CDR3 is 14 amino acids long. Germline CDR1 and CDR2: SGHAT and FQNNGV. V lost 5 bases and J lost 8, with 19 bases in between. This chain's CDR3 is CASSPSNSVGQQYF. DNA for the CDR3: TGTGCCAGCAGCCCGTCAAACTCCGTTGGTCAGCAGTACTTC.

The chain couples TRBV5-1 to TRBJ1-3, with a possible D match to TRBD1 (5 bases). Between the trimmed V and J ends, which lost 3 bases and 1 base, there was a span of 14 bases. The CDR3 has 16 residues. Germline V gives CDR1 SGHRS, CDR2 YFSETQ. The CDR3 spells CASSSAPRTSGNTIYF. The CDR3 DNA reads TGCGCCAGCAGCTCAGCCCCAAGGACATCTGGAAACACCATATATTTT.

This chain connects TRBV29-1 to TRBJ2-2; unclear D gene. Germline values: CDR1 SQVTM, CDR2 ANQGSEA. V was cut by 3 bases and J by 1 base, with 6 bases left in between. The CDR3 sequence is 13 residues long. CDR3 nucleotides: TGCAGCGTTGAGGTCAGGAACACCGGGGAGCTGTTTTTT. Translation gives CSVEVRNTGELFF.

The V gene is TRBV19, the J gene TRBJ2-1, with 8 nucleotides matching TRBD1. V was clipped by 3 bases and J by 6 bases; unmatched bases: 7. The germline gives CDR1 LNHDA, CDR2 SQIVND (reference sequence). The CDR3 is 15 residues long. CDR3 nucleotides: TGTGCCAGTAGTATGGTAGGGCAGGGGGCCAATGAGCAGTTCTTC. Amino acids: CASSMVGQGANEQFF.

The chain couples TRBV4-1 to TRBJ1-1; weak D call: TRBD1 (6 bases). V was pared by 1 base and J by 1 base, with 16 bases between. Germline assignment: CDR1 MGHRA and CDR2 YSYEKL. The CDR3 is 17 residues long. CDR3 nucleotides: TGCGCCAGCAGCCAAGGGACAGTAAGAAGGCCGAACACTGAAGCTTTCTTT. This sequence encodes CASSQGTVRRPNTEAFF.

The CDR3 protein is CASSEGVGEQYF. The DNA of the CDR3 is TGTGCCAGCAGTGAAGGAGTCGGAGAGCAGTACTTC. The V and J genes are TRBV25-1 and TRBJ2-7; D gene unclear. Germline-derived CDR1 and CDR2 are MGHDK and SYGVNS. V lost 2 bases and J lost 7, with 9 bases in between. CDR3 length equals 12 residues.

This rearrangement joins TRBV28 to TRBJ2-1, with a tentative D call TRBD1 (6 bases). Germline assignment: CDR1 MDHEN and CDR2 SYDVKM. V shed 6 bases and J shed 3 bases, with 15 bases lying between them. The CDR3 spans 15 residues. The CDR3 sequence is CASSPVGGRYNEQFF. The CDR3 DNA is TGTGCCAGCAGCCCAGTAGGGGGACGCTACAATGAGCAGTTCTTC.

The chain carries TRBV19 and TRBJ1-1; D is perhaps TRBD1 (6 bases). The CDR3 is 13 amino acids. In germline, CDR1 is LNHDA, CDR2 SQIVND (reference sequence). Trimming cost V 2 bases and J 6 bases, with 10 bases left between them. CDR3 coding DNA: TGTGCCAGTAGTATACGGACAGTCCCTGAAGCTTTCTTT. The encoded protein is CASSIRTVPEAFF.

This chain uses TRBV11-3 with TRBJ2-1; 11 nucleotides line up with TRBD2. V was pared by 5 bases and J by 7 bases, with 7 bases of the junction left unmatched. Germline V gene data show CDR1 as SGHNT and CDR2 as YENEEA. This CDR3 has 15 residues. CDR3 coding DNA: TGTGCCAGCAGCGTACTAGCGGGAGATTATAATGAGCAGTTCTTC. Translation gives CASSVLAGDYNEQFF.

The CDR3 coding sequence is TGTGCCAGCAGCGTGACAGGGGGTTTCGGCTATGGCTACACCTTC. Its protein product is CASSVTGGFGYGYTF. The chain uses TRBV9 and TRBJ1-2, with 9 bases aligning to TRBD1. The CDR3 is 15 residues long. V dropped 2 bases and J dropped 4; count of bases not matched to a gene: 6. The germline gives CDR1 SGDLS, CDR2 YYNGEE.

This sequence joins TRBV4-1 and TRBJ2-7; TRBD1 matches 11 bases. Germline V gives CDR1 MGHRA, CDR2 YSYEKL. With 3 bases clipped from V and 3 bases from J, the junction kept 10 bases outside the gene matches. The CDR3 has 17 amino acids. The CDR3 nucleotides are TGCGCCAGCAGCCATCCACTCTCCGGGACAGGGGGCTACGAGCAGTACTTC. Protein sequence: CASSHPLSGTGGYEQYF.

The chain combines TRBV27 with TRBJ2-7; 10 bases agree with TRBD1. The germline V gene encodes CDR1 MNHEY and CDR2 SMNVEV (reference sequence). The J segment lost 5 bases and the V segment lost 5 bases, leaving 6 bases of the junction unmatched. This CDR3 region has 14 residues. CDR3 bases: TGTGCCAGCAGTACCGGGACAGGGGTTCACGAGCAGTACTTC. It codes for CASSTGTGVHEQYF.

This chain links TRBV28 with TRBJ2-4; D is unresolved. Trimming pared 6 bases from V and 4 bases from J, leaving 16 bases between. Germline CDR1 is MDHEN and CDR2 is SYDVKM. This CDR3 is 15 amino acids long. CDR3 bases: TGTGCCAGCAGCGCGCCCAGCAGCGTAAAAAACATTCAGTACTTC. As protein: CASSAPSSVKNIQYF.

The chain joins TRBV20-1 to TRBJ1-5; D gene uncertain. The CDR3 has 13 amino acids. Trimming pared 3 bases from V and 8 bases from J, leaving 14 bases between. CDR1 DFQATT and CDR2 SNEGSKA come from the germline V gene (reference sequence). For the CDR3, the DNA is TGCAGTGCTAGTAGTCAGGCCGATGAGCCCCAGCATTTT. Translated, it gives CSASSQADEPQHF.

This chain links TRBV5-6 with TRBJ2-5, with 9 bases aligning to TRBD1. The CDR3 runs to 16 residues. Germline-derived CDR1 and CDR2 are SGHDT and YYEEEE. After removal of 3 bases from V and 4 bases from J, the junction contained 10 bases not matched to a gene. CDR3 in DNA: TGTGCCAGCAGCTCAGCTGCCCGGGACAGGGTAGAGACCCAGTACTTC. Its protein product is CASSSAARDRVETQYF.

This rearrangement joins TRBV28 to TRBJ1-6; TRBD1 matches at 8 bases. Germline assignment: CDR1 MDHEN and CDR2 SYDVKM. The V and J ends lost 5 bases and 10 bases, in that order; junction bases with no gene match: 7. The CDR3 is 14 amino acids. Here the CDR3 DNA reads TGTGCCAGCAGTGCCCAGGGGGCAGGCTCACCCCTCCACTTT. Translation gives CASSAQGAGSPLHF.

The CDR3 DNA follows: TGCGCCAGCACCACCCCGGGGGGCGCAGATACGCAGTATTTT. Translating gives CASTTPGGADTQYF. The chain recombines TRBV5-1 with TRBJ2-3, with D possibly being TRBD2 (7 bases). Trimming took off 6 bases at V and 4 bases at J, with 15 bases between the two ends. Germline V gene sequence: CDR1 SGHRS, CDR2 YFSETQ. CDR3 size: 14 residues. The full variable domain, its missing parts supplied by reference TRBV5-1 and TRBJ2-3, is KAGVTQTPRYLIKTRGQQVTLSCSPISGHRSVSWYQQTPGQGLQFLFEYFSETQRNKGNFPGRFSGRQFSNSRSEMNVSTLELGDSALYLCASTTPGGADTQYFGPGTRLTVL.

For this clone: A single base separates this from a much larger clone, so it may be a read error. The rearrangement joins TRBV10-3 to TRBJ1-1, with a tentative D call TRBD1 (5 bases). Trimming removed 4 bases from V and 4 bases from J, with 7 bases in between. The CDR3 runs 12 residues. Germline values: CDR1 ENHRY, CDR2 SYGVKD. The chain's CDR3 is CAISGGGTEAFF. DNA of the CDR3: TGTGCCATCAGTGGGGGGGGCACTGAAGCTTTCTTT.